The 31 T cell receptor beta chains below were found in one sample sequenced in a study of blood T cell repertoires in COVID-19. Measured with immunoSEQ multiplex PCR; TCRdb has only the in-frame clones, and not every one. The profile shows about 410,000 clones, roughly 90% of them singletons. The sample taken for sequencing was peripheral blood. The source is a woman in her 30s with active or convalescent COVID-19.

The rearrangement joins TRBV7-9 to TRBJ2-1; a possible D gene is TRBD2 (6 bases). This CDR3 has 14 residues. Germline CDR1 reads SEHNR; CDR2 reads FQNEAQ (reference sequence). Trimming left V 5 bases short and J 12 bases short, with 20 bases between. The CDR3 sequence is CASSPPGDVEMQFF. The CDR3 nucleotides are TGTGCCAGCAGCCCACCGGGGGACGTGGAGATGCAGTTCTTC. Drawing the rest from reference TRBV7-9 and TRBJ2-1, the complete variable domain is DTGVSQNPRHKITKRGQNVTFRCDPISEHNRLYWYRQTLGQGPEFLTYFQNEAQLEKSRLLSDRFSAERPKGSFSTLEIQRTEQGDSAMYLCASSPPGDVEMQFFGPGTRLTVL.

The V gene is TRBV5-1, the J gene TRBJ1-1; 9 bases map to TRBD1. The germline V gene encodes CDR1 SGHRS and CDR2 YFSETQ. V shed 5 bases, J shed 3 bases, and the junction held 8 bases outside the gene matches. The CDR3 length is 15 residues. The CDR3 reads CASSLPGQGHTEAFF. The DNA of the CDR3 is TGCGCCAGCAGTTTACCGGGACAGGGACACACTGAAGCTTTCTTT.

The chain recombines TRBV27 with TRBJ1-2; D is undetermined. Per the germline V gene, CDR1 is MNHEY and CDR2 is SMNVEV (reference sequence). Trimming removed 0 bases from V and 4 bases from J, with 9 bases in between. The CDR3 contains 14 residues. Here the CDR3 DNA reads TGTGCCAGCAGTTTATCTGGGCAGCCCTATGGCTACACCTTC. Translated, it gives CASSLSGQPYGYTF.

The V gene is TRBV6-1, the J gene TRBJ2-5; 8 nucleotides agree with TRBD1. Trimming cost V 2 bases and J 5 bases; bases outside gene matches: 13. This CDR3 has 17 residues. Looked up from germline, CDR1 is MNHNS and CDR2 is SASEGT. DNA of the CDR3: TGTGCCAGCAGTGAATTCGGCTACAGGGGGTCTTGGGAGACCCAGTACTTC. Amino acids: CASSEFGYRGSWETQYF.

J is TRBJ1-1 and V is TRBV12-3 or TRBV12-4, with 7 bases aligning to TRBD1. Trimming at V came to 5 bases and at J to 4 bases, leaving 4 bases not matched to a gene. This CDR3 contains 13 residues. CDR3: CASSIQGGTEAFF. The CDR3 DNA reads as TGTGCCAGCAGTATTCAGGGGGGCACTGAAGCTTTCTTT.

The J gene is TRBJ1-1, the V gene TRBV19; 8 bases fit TRBD1. CDR1 is LNHDA and CDR2 is SQIVND in the germline V gene (reference sequence). The V segment lost 3 bases and the J segment 6 bases; nucleotides outside the gene matches: 3. The CDR3 has 13 residues. CDR3 DNA: TGTGCCAGTAGTATGGACAGGGCTTCTGAAGCTTTCTTT. Encoded protein: CASSMDRASEAFF.

The rearrangement joins TRBV29-1 to TRBJ1-1, with TRBD1 identical over 10 bases. V was clipped by 5 bases and J by 8 bases; unmatched bases: 14. The CDR3 runs 15 residues. Germline-derived CDR1 and CDR2 are SQVTM and ANQGSEA. The CDR3 loop reads CSVTPGQGGFLEAFF. CDR3 coding DNA: TGCAGCGTTACACCCGGACAGGGGGGGTTTCTCGAAGCTTTCTTT.

The chain recombines TRBV7-2 with TRBJ1-5; TRBD1 matches at 8 bases. J gave up 5 bases and V 5 bases, and 11 bases lay outside the gene matches. CDR3 length equals 16 residues. Germline V lookup: CDR1 SGHTA, CDR2 FQGNSA. The CDR3 spells CASSPTRGPGDQPQHF. The CDR3 DNA reads TGTGCCAGCAGCCCAACCAGGGGGCCCGGCGATCAGCCCCAGCATTTT.

V usage is TRBV19 and J usage is TRBJ1-1, with D unclear. Germline V gene data show CDR1 as LNHDA and CDR2 as SQIVND (reference sequence). The CDR3 sequence is 16 residues long. Between the trimmed V and J ends, which lost 0 bases and 1 base, there was a span of 12 bases. CDR3 region: CASSIDPEGANTEAFF. CDR3 nucleotides: TGTGCCAGTAGTATAGATCCTGAGGGCGCGAACACTGAAGCTTTCTTT.

The J gene is TRBJ1-1, the V gene TRBV7-8; D ambiguous. From germline, CDR1 is SGHVS and CDR2 FQNEAQ. V shed 2 bases and J shed 1 base, with 11 bases lying between them. The CDR3 consists of 15 residues. This CDR3 reads CASSLFEAGNTEAFF. The CDR3 nucleotides read TGTGCCAGCAGCTTATTCGAGGCTGGGAACACTGAAGCTTTCTTT. The variable domain in full, with the rest retrieved from reference TRBV7-8 and TRBJ1-1, is GAGVSQSPRYKVAKRGQDVALRCDPISGHVSLFWYQQALGQGPEFLTYFQNEAQLDKSGLPSDRFFAERPEGSVSTLKIQRTQQEDSAVYLCASSLFEAGNTEAFFGQGTRLTVV.

The genes are TRBV4-1 and TRBJ1-1; weak D call: TRBD1 (6 bases). Per the germline V gene, CDR1 is MGHRA and CDR2 is YSYEKL. The CDR3 covers 15 residues. Trimming removed 4 bases at V and 0 bases at J, with 12 bases between. CDR3 in DNA: TGCGCCAGCAGCCTAGAACAGGGTATGAACACTGAAGCTTTCTTT. The encoded protein is CASSLEQGMNTEAFF.

The chain employs TRBV3-1 (or the pseudogene TRBV3-2) and TRBJ2-4, with D possibly matching TRBD1 (5 bases). Germline V gene sequence: CDR1 LGHDT, CDR2 YNNKEL (reference sequence). The CDR3 runs to 17 residues. V was shortened by 0 bases and J by 1 base, with 13 bases between the two germline ends. CDR3 DNA sequence: TGTGCCAGCAGCCAAGATTTGGGCAGGGATGCCAAAAACATTCAGTACTTC. It translates to CASSQDLGRDAKNIQYF.

The genes are TRBV5-4 and TRBJ1-1, with 8 nucleotides matching TRBD1. The germline gives CDR1 SGHNT, CDR2 YYREEE (reference sequence). CDR3 size: 15 residues. V lost 4 bases, J lost 4 bases, and 9 bases stayed unmatched. The CDR3 region is CASSPSQGVATEAFF. The CDR3 DNA sequence: TGTGCCAGCAGCCCGTCACAGGGGGTGGCCACTGAAGCTTTCTTT.

This chain joins TRBV12-5 and TRBJ1-5, with D possibly being TRBD1 (5 bases). V was pared by 3 bases and J by 4 bases, with 13 bases between. CDR1 and CDR2 from the germline V gene are LGHNT and FRNRAP. The CDR3 runs to 15 residues. The CDR3 DNA is TGTGCTAGTGGTTTTTTAACAGGCTTGAATCAGCCCCAGCATTTT. The encoded protein is CASGFLTGLNQPQHF. The full variable domain, rest sourced from reference TRBV12-5 and TRBJ1-5, is DARVTQTPRHKVTEMGQEVTMRCQPILGHNTVFWYRQTMMQGLELLAYFRNRAPLDDSGMPKDRFSAEMPDATLATLKIQPSEPRDSAVYFCASGFLTGLNQPQHFGDGTRLSIL.

J is TRBJ1-1 and V is TRBV6-6; 7 bases align to TRBD1. The germline CDR1 and CDR2 sequences are MNHNY and SVGAGI (reference sequence). Losses at the gene ends were 5 bases for V and 1 base for J; bases not matched to a gene: 7. CDR3 length: 15 residues. The chain's CDR3 is CASSEIGTANTEAFF. The CDR3 DNA sequence: TGTGCCAGCAGTGAGATCGGGACAGCGAACACTGAAGCTTTCTTT.

The chain links TRBV7-8 to TRBJ1-2; D uncertain. Germline loops: CDR1 SGHVS, CDR2 FQNEAQ. This CDR3 region has 17 residues. Trimming removed 2 bases at V and 4 bases at J, with 20 bases between. DNA of the CDR3: TGTGCCAGCAGCTTAAAGCGGTTGGTATCTCATAGCTATGGCTACACCTTC. Translated, it gives CASSLKRLVSHSYGYTF.

The CDR3 protein is CAWRRAGSSYEQYF. The CDR3 nucleotides are TGTGCCTGGAGGCGGGCGGGGAGCTCCTACGAGCAGTACTTC. V and J are TRBV30 and TRBJ2-7, with a tentative D call TRBD2 (6 bases). The CDR3 has 14 amino acids. The germline V gene has CDR1 GTSNPN and CDR2 SVGIG (reference sequence). Trimming took off 3 bases at V and 0 bases at J, with 12 bases between the two ends.

The gene calls are TRBV2 and TRBJ2-1; tentatively, D is TRBD1 (5 bases). CDR1 and CDR2 from the germline V gene are SNHLY and FYNNEI. CDR3 length: 15 amino acids. V lost 7 bases and J 4 bases, leaving 17 bases between the germline ends. The CDR3 DNA is TGTGCCAGCAAAGTGGGCAGGGTTGGATACAATGAGCAGTTCTTC. It yields the protein CASKVGRVGYNEQFF.

The chain employs TRBV29-1 and TRBJ2-2; 7 bases are shared with TRBD2. Germline loops: CDR1 SQVTM, CDR2 ANQGSEA. The CDR3 totals 14 residues. After removal of 5 bases from V and 0 bases from J, the junction contained 3 bases not matched to a gene. This CDR3 is CSVRLAANTGELFF. Written as DNA, the CDR3 is TGCAGCGTTCGGCTAGCGGCGAACACCGGGGAGCTGTTTTTT.

This sequence joins TRBV19 and TRBJ1-5, with D possibly being TRBD1 (5 bases). The CDR3 is 16 residues long. Trimming took off 4 bases at V and 2 bases at J, with 15 bases between the two ends. CDR1 and CDR2 (germline): LNHDA, SQIVND (reference sequence). CDR3 protein: CASSTRDVTGNQPQHF. CDR3 DNA: TGTGCCAGTAGTACAAGAGACGTGACAGGCAATCAGCCCCAGCATTTT.

V and J are TRBV30 and TRBJ2-1; D is uncertain. Germline CDR1 GTSNPN, CDR2 SVGIG (reference sequence). The CDR3 covers 12 residues. The ends were cut back, 1 base at V and 4 bases at J, with 5 bases in the middle. CDR3: CAWSGAYNEQFF. As DNA, the CDR3 is TGTGCCTGGAGTGGAGCTTACAATGAGCAGTTCTTC.

This chain joins TRBV5-1 and TRBJ2-3; 9 positions agree with TRBD2. The CDR3 runs to 16 residues. Germline CDR1 and CDR2: SGHRS and YFSETQ. The V and J ends lost 1 base and 5 bases, in that order; junction bases with no gene match: 8. In nucleotides, the CDR3 is TGCGCCAGCAGCTTGTTTGGGGGACTAGCCGTAGATACGCAGTATTTT. Its protein is CASSLFGGLAVDTQYF.

This rearrangement joins TRBV27 to TRBJ1-1; 7 bases are shared with TRBD1. The CDR3 is 13 amino acids. Germline V gene sequence: CDR1 MNHEY, CDR2 SMNVEV (reference sequence). V was clipped by 3 bases and J by 11 bases; unmatched bases: 9. The CDR3 nucleotides read TGTGCCAGCAGTTTGGGCAGGGGGAACTCGGCTTTCTTT. Translation: CASSLGRGNSAFF.

The rearrangement uses TRBV4-2 and TRBJ2-3, with 12 nucleotides matching TRBD2. The CDR3 is 16 residues long. V was pared by 0 bases and J by 3 bases, with 1 base of the junction left unmatched. Germline V gene lookup returns CDR1 LGHNA and CDR2 YNFKEQ. CDR3 region: CASSQDLAGGTDTQYF. CDR3 in DNA: TGTGCCAGCAGCCAAGACCTAGCGGGGGGGACAGATACGCAGTATTTT.

V is TRBV4-2 and J is TRBJ1-4; D is possibly TRBD1 (5 bases). CDR1 LGHNA and CDR2 YNFKEQ come from the germline V gene. The CDR3 length is 14 residues. Trimming removed 0 bases at V and 8 bases at J, with 10 bases between. CDR3 nucleotide sequence: TGTGCCAGCAGCCAAGACAGGGTGGGGGAAAAACTGTTTTTT. This encodes CASSQDRVGEKLFF.

The genes are TRBV6-2 or TRBV6-3 and TRBJ2-6; D not certain. This CDR3 region has 15 residues. Germline CDR1 reads MNHEY; CDR2 reads SVGEGT. V shed 6 bases and J shed 0 bases, with 9 bases lying between them. The CDR3 is CASSPRSSGANVLTF. DNA for the CDR3: TGTGCCAGCAGCCCTCGGTCCTCTGGGGCCAACGTCCTGACTTTC.

V gene TRBV5-6 combines with J gene TRBJ2-3; possibly TRBD2 for D (6 bases). This CDR3 is built from 15 residues. Germline V gene data show CDR1 as SGHDT and CDR2 as YYEEEE. The V end was cut by 0 bases, the J end by 0 bases, with 8 bases between. The CDR3 region has the DNA TGTGCCAGCAGCTTGGTCGGGACTAGCACAGATACGCAGTATTTT. It codes for CASSLVGTSTDTQYF.

This clone was seen just once. This chain connects TRBV30 to TRBJ1-2; D is unresolved. Germline CDR1 reads GTSNPN; CDR2 reads SVGIG (reference sequence). The CDR3 loop spans 11 amino acids. Trimming removed 4 bases from V and 7 bases from J, with 10 bases in between. The CDR3 spells CAWNGGSGYTF. The CDR3 DNA reads as TGTGCCTGGAATGGCGGGAGTGGCTACACCTTC.

CDR3 in amino acids: CASSQGTSGGVTDTQYF. DNA for the CDR3: TGCGCCAGCAGCCAAGGTACTAGCGGGGGAGTCACAGATACGCAGTATTTT. This rearrangement joins TRBV4-1 to TRBJ2-3; TRBD2 agrees at 11 bases. The CDR3 runs 17 residues. Germline trimming cut 1 base from V and 2 bases from J; bases unmatched to any gene: 5. Germline assignment: CDR1 MGHRA and CDR2 YSYEKL.

The gene calls are TRBV18 and TRBJ2-5; 7 positions agree with TRBD2. V shed 3 bases and J 9 bases; nucleotides not matched to a gene: 7. Germline V gene lookup returns CDR1 KGHSH and CDR2 LQKENI. CDR3 length equals 13 residues. This CDR3 is CASSPGGSASQYF. The CDR3, as DNA: TGTGCCAGCTCACCGGGGGGGAGCGCTTCCCAGTACTTC.

This chain joins TRBV27 and TRBJ1-2, with TRBD1 identical over 7 bases. Germline CDR1 MNHEY, CDR2 SMNVEV (reference sequence). The CDR3 sequence is 13 residues long. The V gene end was trimmed by 7 bases and the J gene end by 4 bases; junction bases not matched to a gene: 6. CDR3 in amino acids: CASTGTETYGYTF. The CDR3 nucleotides are TGTGCCAGCACCGGGACAGAGACCTATGGCTACACCTTC.